One and the same sample provided the 21 T cell receptor beta chains below, sequenced in a study of blood T cell repertoires in COVID-19. The protocol was immunoSEQ multiplex PCR, while the TCRdb copy is restricted to in-frame clones and leaves out a portion. This sample has roughly 73,000 clones, with roughly nine tenths found just once. The sequenced sample was peripheral blood. These receptors were taken from a man aged 50-59 years with acute or convalescent COVID-19.

The sample holds one count of this clone. V and J are TRBV27 and TRBJ2-2; a weak D match, TRBD2 (6 bases). V dropped 4 bases and J dropped 6 bases, with 12 bases sitting between them. CDR3 size: 14 residues. From germline, CDR1 is MNHEY and CDR2 SMNVEV (reference sequence). The CDR3: CASSSLGEAGELFF. Written as DNA, the CDR3 is TGTGCCAGCAGTTCCCTAGGGGAGGCCGGGGAGCTGTTTTTT.

J is TRBJ2-7 and V is TRBV7-9; D uncertain. Germline loops: CDR1 SEHNR, CDR2 FQNEAQ (reference sequence). CDR3 length equals 14 residues. Trimming removed 3 bases from V and 6 bases from J, with 15 bases in between. The CDR3 loop reads CASSLHSSAGEQYF. CDR3 DNA: TGTGCCAGCAGCTTGCACAGCTCGGCCGGCGAGCAGTACTTC. The whole variable domain, remainder taken from reference TRBV7-9 and TRBJ2-7, is DTGVSQNPRHKITKRGQNVTFRCDPISEHNRLYWYRQTLGQGPEFLTYFQNEAQLEKSRLLSDRFSAERPKGSFSTLEIQRTEQGDSAMYLCASSLHSSAGEQYFGPGTRLTVT.

The gene calls are TRBV18 and TRBJ2-6, with TRBD1 matching over 8 bases. After removal of 1 base from V and 0 bases from J, the junction contained 5 bases not matched to a gene. Germline V gene data show CDR1 as KGHSH and CDR2 as LQKENI. The CDR3 has 18 residues. The CDR3 loop reads CASSPRDRFFSGANVLTF. As DNA, the CDR3 is TGTGCCAGCTCACCACGGGACAGGTTCTTCTCTGGGGCCAACGTCCTGACTTTC.

The chain joins TRBV3-1 (or the pseudogene TRBV3-2) to TRBJ2-7; D is ambiguous. CDR1 is LGHDT and CDR2 is YNNKEL in the germline V gene (reference sequence). CDR3 length equals 14 residues. The V gene lost 2 bases and the J gene lost 0 bases, with 8 bases spanning the gap. CDR3 nucleotides: TGTGCCAGCAGCCAACAGGTACACTCCTACGAGCAGTACGTC. Residues: CASSQQVHSYEQYV.

The chain recombines TRBV5-6 with TRBJ2-3; TRBD1 matches 9 bases. Trimming removed 0 bases from V and 5 bases from J; junction bases left unmatched: 10. CDR3 size: 17 residues. Germline V lookup: CDR1 SGHDT, CDR2 YYEEEE. CDR3 bases: TGTGCCAGCAGCTTGGCGGCCGGGGACAGGGCTAAAGATACGCAGTATTTT. Its translation: CASSLAAGDRAKDTQYF. The entire variable domain, with the rest obtained from reference TRBV5-6 and TRBJ2-3, is as follows: DAGVTQSPTHLIKTRGQQVTLRCSPKSGHDTVSWYQQALGQGPQFIFQYYEEEERQRGNFPDRFSGHQFPNYSSELNVNALLLGDSALYLCASSLAAGDRAKDTQYFGPGTRLTVL.

This clone was recorded once. The rearrangement uses TRBV28 and TRBJ1-4; unclear D gene. The CDR3 contains 11 residues. Deletions cut 5 bases from V and 5 bases from J, with 3 bases between. CDR1 is MDHEN and CDR2 is SYDVKM in the germline V gene. The CDR3 DNA reads as TGTGCCAGCAGTCTAAATGAAAAACTGTTTTTT. It translates to CASSLNEKLFF.

The chain has TRBV7-2 and TRBJ2-3; 9 nucleotides line up with TRBD2. CDR1 and CDR2 from the germline V gene are SGHTA and FQGNSA. J gave up 6 bases and V 1 base, and 8 bases lay outside the gene matches. The length of the CDR3 is 16 residues. Written as DNA, the CDR3 is TGTGCCAGCAGCTTAGTTGGCGGGGGGGCCGGGGATACGCAGTATTTT. It yields the protein CASSLVGGGAGDTQYF.

This clone was detected only once. This sequence joins TRBV7-6 and TRBJ2-3; 7 bases map to TRBD2. Germline-derived CDR1 and CDR2 are SGHVS and FNYEAQ. Losses at the gene ends were 1 base for V and 0 bases for J; bases not matched to a gene: 13. CDR3 length: 19 amino acids. The CDR3 loop is CASSLEAGEAHTSTDTQYF. The CDR3 DNA reads TGTGCCAGCAGCTTAGAGGCGGGGGAAGCCCATACTAGCACAGATACGCAGTATTTT.

The CDR3 reads CASSLSVGTGDTGELFF. The DNA for the CDR3 is TGTGCCAGCAGTTTATCAGTAGGGACAGGGGACACCGGGGAGCTGTTTTTT. The rearrangement joins TRBV27 to TRBJ2-2; TRBD1 aligns across 10 bases. Trimming cost V 0 bases and J 3 bases; bases outside gene matches: 4. The CDR3 has 17 residues. The germline V gene has CDR1 MNHEY and CDR2 SMNVEV (reference sequence).

The chain combines TRBV18 with TRBJ2-7, with 12 bases aligning to TRBD2. This CDR3 is 17 amino acids long. Per the germline V gene, CDR1 is KGHSH and CDR2 is LQKENI. V lost 0 bases to trimming and J lost 7 bases; unmatched junction nucleotides: 10. Written as DNA, the CDR3 is TGTGCCAGCTCACCACCGGAGAGACTAGCGGGAGTGCGGGAGCAGTACTTC. Translation gives CASSPPERLAGVREQYF.

The V and J genes are TRBV6-5 and TRBJ2-5; 8 positions match TRBD1. The CDR3 sequence is 16 residues long. V was clipped by 0 bases and J by 5 bases; unmatched bases: 8. The germline V gene has CDR1 MNHEY and CDR2 SVGAGI. CDR3 residues: CASSYSRTGKVETQYF. The CDR3 nucleotides read TGTGCCAGCAGTTACTCGAGGACAGGGAAGGTGGAGACCCAGTACTTC.

CDR3 DNA sequence: TGTGCCAGCAGCCAAGATGCAGGCGAACCCGGTTTCACCGGGGAGCTGTTTTTT. As protein: CASSQDAGEPGFTGELFF. The chain employs TRBV3-1 (or the pseudogene TRBV3-2) and TRBJ2-2, with D unresolved. Between the trimmed V and J ends, which lost 0 bases and 4 bases, there was a span of 18 bases. The CDR3 loop spans 18 amino acids. Per the germline V gene, CDR1 is LGHDT and CDR2 is YNNKEL (reference sequence).

CDR3 coding DNA: TGTGCCAGCAGCCGCGGACTAGCCGGCAATGAGCAGTTCTTC. It encodes CASSRGLAGNEQFF. The chain employs TRBV28 and TRBJ2-1; 8 nucleotides match TRBD2. The CDR3 length is 14 residues. V was clipped by 6 bases and J by 6 bases; unmatched bases: 7. Germline V CDR1 and CDR2: MDHEN, SYDVKM.

The CDR3 DNA is TGTGCCAGCAGCCCGGGGGACAGGGCTTTATATGGCTACACCTTC. This gives the protein CASSPGDRALYGYTF. The V call is TRBV5-4, the J call TRBJ1-2; the match to TRBD1 covers 9 bases. Germline V gene sequence: CDR1 SGHNT, CDR2 YYREEE (reference sequence). The V segment lost 4 bases and the J segment 5 bases; nucleotides outside the gene matches: 9. This CDR3 has 15 residues.

The gene calls are TRBV6-6 and TRBJ2-3; 7 positions match TRBD2. Germline CDR1 reads MNHNY; CDR2 reads SVGAGI (reference sequence). The CDR3 has 14 amino acids. The V gene end was trimmed by 4 bases and the J gene end by 4 bases; junction bases not matched to a gene: 5. The CDR3 DNA reads TGTGCCAGCAGTTCCCCCACTAGCGCAGATACGCAGTATTTT. It codes for CASSSPTSADTQYF.

Note on this clone: This CDR3 is also generated by other DNA sequences in the sample. The chain couples TRBV6-5 to TRBJ1-5; D is possibly TRBD1 (6 bases). Germline V gives CDR1 MNHEY, CDR2 SVGAGI. Trimming cost V 6 bases and J 4 bases, with 7 bases left between them. This CDR3 spans 12 amino acids. The CDR3 DNA reads TGTGCCAGCAGGGGGGCGAATCAGCCCCAGCATTTT. Translation gives CASRGANQPQHF.

The chain employs TRBV30 and TRBJ1-2; D is perhaps TRBD1 (5 bases). With 3 bases removed from V and 4 bases from J, the gap between germline ends came to 15 bases. From germline, CDR1 is GTSNPN and CDR2 SVGIG (reference sequence). CDR3 size: 14 residues. The CDR3 DNA reads as TGTGCCTGGAGCCCGGCAGGGTTCTTCTATGGCTACACCTTC. As protein: CAWSPAGFFYGYTF.

The rearrangement links TRBV4-1 to TRBJ2-7, with TRBD1 identical over 9 bases. The V segment lost 0 bases and the J segment 2 bases; nucleotides outside the gene matches: 2. This CDR3 has 15 residues. Germline CDR1 MGHRA, CDR2 YSYEKL. The CDR3 loop reads CASSQETGGPYEQYV. DNA of the CDR3: TGCGCCAGCAGCCAAGAAACAGGGGGCCCCTACGAGCAGTACGTC.

The chain couples TRBV6-5 to TRBJ2-7; 8 positions agree with TRBD1. The J segment lost 5 bases and the V segment lost 6 bases, leaving 12 bases of the junction unmatched. The germline CDR1 and CDR2 sequences are MNHEY and SVGAGI. This CDR3 contains 15 residues. DNA of the CDR3: TGTGCCAGCAGGTGGGACAGGAACCTCTTAAACGAGCAGTACTTC. This encodes CASRWDRNLLNEQYF.

The V call is TRBV6-6, the J call TRBJ2-6; 9 bases are a match to TRBD1. The CDR3 is 13 amino acids. J gave up 11 bases and V 5 bases, and 4 bases lay outside the gene matches. Germline V gives CDR1 MNHNY, CDR2 SVGAGI (reference sequence). The DNA for the CDR3 is TGTGCCAGCAGTCGGACAGGGGAGTACGTCCTGACTTTC. It translates to CASSRTGEYVLTF.

The chain recombines TRBV10-3 with TRBJ2-1; a weak D match, TRBD2 (6 bases). Germline V gene data show CDR1 as ENHRY and CDR2 as SYGVKD. The V and J ends lost 6 bases and 7 bases respectively, with 16 bases between them. This CDR3 region has 14 residues. The CDR3 sequence is CAISLEARGNEQFF. The CDR3 region has the DNA TGTGCCATCAGCCTAGAGGCACGGGGGAATGAGCAGTTCTTC.